This T cell receptor (beta chain) was captured in a study of blood T cell repertoires in COVID-19 (dated by TCRdb to between 2020 and 2021). Looking at the study overall: Collaborator samples came from the United States, Italy and Spain and covered acute and convalescent phases of COVID-19. The material from the prospective study consisted of cDNA or gDNA derived from T cells, B-cell-depleted T cells, or PBMCs. Deeply sampled blood TCRbeta repertoires from subjects exposed to, actively infected with, or recovered from COVID-19 were included in the dataset. A freely available public database, intended as a resource for researchers studying the immune response to SARS-CoV-2, is where the repertoires were released. The samples were drawn from the first 160 participants of the ongoing ImmuneRACE study and from 1,254 subjects provided by 6 global collaborators. A de-identified subject ID, COVID-19 status, age in years and sex were almost always included in the sample metadata. Where available, HLA class I and class II types were obtained from metadata supplied by the sample provider rather than from assay-based typing.

V drops 2 bases and J drops 5 bases, leaving 16 bases in between. Including cysteine and phenylalanine, the CDR3 has 16 amino acids. CDR3 DNA only is kept here, 48 bases in frame from base 1. From the germline V gene (reference sequence), CDR1 is MNHEY and CDR2 is SMNVEV. Comment on this clone: Its target antigen remains unknown. No base quality values were provided; no much bigger clone lies one nucleotide off.

What the authors observed across the whole study: Clinical and demographic metadata were provided uncurated, with the amount varying by source and participant.

TCRbeta CDR3 regions were amplified from genomic DNA using the immunoSEQ Assay, a bias-controlled multiplex PCR. On the study's bioinformatics: The number of nucleated cells in each sample was estimated from the amplification of reference gene primers within the assay. To quantify the absolute abundance of each unique TCRbeta CDR3 rearrangement, sequence reads were collapsed and filtered. Productive Simpson clonality was computed per sample as the square root of Simpson's diversity index over productive rearrangements. Here the immuneACCESS table is served through TCRdb, limited to in-frame sequences with V and J called. Missing clones are a known gap in these copies; in checked studies unresolved V genes cover under half, and the rest lacks a known reason. The V and J calls and the clone size are those of that table, but D and trimming were determined from the DNA. Recorded for this sample are 210,000 or so clones; approximately 88% of them occurred a single time. Together, the top ten hold approximately 3.5% of the sample.

Participants in the prospective study were enrolled through a virtual design, were aged roughly 18 to 100 years, and lived in roughly 25 United States geographic areas. In the prospective study, cohorts were assigned on the basis of participant-reported clinical history obtained from a screening survey and a study questionnaire. Exposed participants had been in contact, within 2 weeks of entering the study, with a person who had a PCR-confirmed or clinician-diagnosed case of COVID-19. Each participant in the prospective study had whole blood, serum and a nasopharyngeal or oropharyngeal swab collected by mobile phlebotomists. Prospective study participants could optionally give additional blood draws and questionnaires over an approximately two-month period. Prospective study blood samples were shipped either frozen or at room temperature before DNA extraction.

This TCR derives from a woman aged 25 to 39 who had been exposed to COVID-19. What was sequenced was PBMCs or T cells enriched from blood (not recorded which). This sequence uses TRBV27 and TRBJ1-5; the D gene is not confidently resolved. The CDR3 protein sequence reads: CASSLLPRGRDQPQHF. The DNA sequence is given as TGTGCCAGCAGTTTACTACCACGGGGTAGGGATCAGCCCCAGCATTTT.